This is a list of T cell receptor beta chains from one sample in a study of shared clonotypes between healthy human individuals. The repertoire was sequenced with immunoSEQ multiplex PCR; TCRdb's copy has only in-frame clones and lacks some. Among more than 400,000 clones listed, approximately 81% were seen once. Sample: PBMCs. The receptors shown here come from a woman aged 40 to 50 in good health. Some clones in this sample may be carry-over from other donors' samples. Both conserved end residues are part of each CDR3. A D gene is named only where the DNA matches it firmly. Expanded clones get a size class; other rows say once, few or many, or leave the size out.

cdr3_nt	cdr3_aa	v_call	clone_size	d_call	j_call
TGCGCCAGCAGCCAAGATGTGCCCACTAGCGGGAGAAACGTCAATGAGCAGTTCTTC	CASSQDVPTSGRNVNEQFF	TRBV4-1	NA	TRBD2	TRBJ2-1
TGTGCCAGCAGCTTAGTGGCAGGGAGCTATGGCTACACCTTC	CASSLVAGSYGYTF	TRBV11-2	NA	NA	TRBJ1-2
TGTGCCAGCAGCTTAACGGTCTCGGGGAACACTGAAGCTTTCTTT	CASSLTVSGNTEAFF	TRBV7-3	once	NA	TRBJ1-1
TGTGCCAGCAGTTTGCCTGCAATGCGAGAGCAGTACTTC	CASSLPAMREQYF	TRBV28	NA	NA	TRBJ2-7
TGCAGCGTTGAAGGGCTAGCGGGATCCTACAATGAGCAGTTCTTC	CSVEGLAGSYNEQFF	TRBV29-1	NA	TRBD2	TRBJ2-1
TGTGCCAGCAGCTTCGGCGGGGAACAAGAGACCCAGTACTTC	CASSFGGEQETQYF	TRBV5-5	few	NA	TRBJ2-5
TGTGCCAGCAGTCGCGGGGGGATCAATCAGCCCCAGCATTTT	CASSRGGINQPQHF	TRBV28	NA	NA	TRBJ1-5
TGTGCCAGCTCACCGGACGGACAGGTAAATCAGCCCCAGCATTTT	CASSPDGQVNQPQHF	TRBV18	NA	TRBD1	TRBJ1-5
TGCGCCAGCAGCCAAGAACGGGAGAGGTACGAGCAGTACTTC	CASSQERERYEQYF	TRBV4-1	NA	NA	TRBJ2-7
TGTGCCAGCATCAGACTAGCGGGAGGGGAGGAGTATTTT	CASIRLAGGEEYF	TRBV11-3	NA	TRBD2	TRBJ2-3
TGTGCCAGCTCACGAGAGGTGAGCACAGATACGCAGTATTTT	CASSREVSTDTQYF	TRBV18	NA	NA	TRBJ2-3
TGCAGCGCCAACCCAGGGGGAGAGACCCAGTACTTC	CSANPGGETQYF	TRBV29-1	NA	TRBD1	TRBJ2-5
TGTGCCAGCAGGGGCTCCTACGAGCAGTACTTC	CASRGSYEQYF	TRBV2	few	NA	TRBJ2-7
TGTGCCAGCAGCCTCCCGGGACTAGCGGGAAGCACAGATACGCAGTATTTT	CASSLPGLAGSTDTQYF	TRBV27	NA	TRBD2	TRBJ2-3
TGTGCCAGCAGCTTTCAGGAATACACCGGGGAGCTGTTTTTT	CASSFQEYTGELFF	TRBV7-9	NA	NA	TRBJ2-2
TGTGCCAGCAGTTACTCTACTAGCGGGAGATACGAGCAGTACTTC	CASSYSTSGRYEQYF	TRBV6-5	NA	TRBD2	TRBJ2-7
TGTGCCAGCAGCTTAGGACTAGCGGGAGTCGAGACAGATACGCAGTATTTT	CASSLGLAGVETDTQYF	TRBV7-2	NA	TRBD2	TRBJ2-3
TGTGCCAGCAGCCCCTCGGGACTAGGTCCGTACTTC	CASSPSGLGPYF	TRBV7-9	NA	TRBD2	TRBJ2-5
TGTGCCAGTAGTGCTAGCGGGAGCGGGGAGACCCAGTACTTC	CASSASGSGETQYF	TRBV19	NA	TRBD2	TRBJ2-5
TGTGCCAGCAGCTTGGGGGCAGCCCACTACGAGCAGTACTTC	CASSLGAAHYEQYF	TRBV5-4	NA	NA	TRBJ2-7
TGTGCCTGGAGTGCGGACAATGCAATGAACACTGAAGCTTTCTTT	CAWSADNAMNTEAFF	TRBV30	NA	NA	TRBJ1-1
TGTGCCAGCAGCGTAGCTATGAAGGCAGATACGCAGTATTTT	CASSVAMKADTQYF	TRBV9	NA	NA	TRBJ2-3
TGTGCCAGCAGCCTCCAGGGAGGAGAGAATCAGCCCCAGCATTTT	CASSLQGGENQPQHF	TRBV4-2	NA	NA	TRBJ1-5
TGCGCCAGCAGCAACGGACAGGGGCTTTCCTACGAGCAGTACTTC	CASSNGQGLSYEQYF	TRBV5-1	NA	TRBD1	TRBJ2-7
TGTGCCAGCAGTTACCCGGGACAGGGGAACACTGAAGCTTTCTTT	CASSYPGQGNTEAFF	TRBV6-6	NA	TRBD1	TRBJ1-1
TGTGCCTGGAGTAGGCAAGGACAAATGAACACTGAAGCTTTCTTT	CAWSRQGQMNTEAFF	TRBV30	once	NA	TRBJ1-1
TGTGCCAGCAGCCAGCCAGGGTGGTACGAGCAGTACTTC	CASSQPGWYEQYF	TRBV4-2	few	NA	TRBJ2-7
TGTGCCAGCTCACCCTATGGGGGTGAGCAGTACTTC	CASSPYGGEQYF	TRBV18	NA	NA	TRBJ2-7
TGTGCCAGCAGCTCTACGGAGACGCAGTATTTT	CASSSTETQYF	TRBV7-2	NA	NA	TRBJ2-3
TGCGCCAGCAGCCAGGGACAGATATCCATCCACGAGCAGTACTTC	CASSQGQISIHEQYF	TRBV5-1	NA	TRBD1	TRBJ2-7
TGTGCCAGCAGCTTGGAACAGTACAATGAGCAGTTCTTC	CASSLEQYNEQFF	TRBV5-4	few	NA	TRBJ2-1
TGTGCCTGGATTGGGACAGGGGTTTCCGTCGATGGCTACACCTTC	CAWIGTGVSVDGYTF	TRBV30	NA	TRBD1	TRBJ1-2
TGTGCCAGCAGCCGCGGGCGGGGCGAAGAGACCCAGTACTTC	CASSRGRGEETQYF	TRBV7-3	NA	NA	TRBJ2-5
TGTGCCAGCTCACAGAGCGGGTTTGACAATGAGCAGTTCTTC	CASSQSGFDNEQFF	TRBV18	many	NA	TRBJ2-1
TGCGCCAGCAGCCAGGGACTAGCGGTACCCTACAATGAGCAGTTCTTC	CASSQGLAVPYNEQFF	TRBV4-1	NA	TRBD2	TRBJ2-1
TGTGCCAGTAGTGACGGAGGGGATATCTTGGAGCAGTACTTC	CASSDGGDILEQYF	TRBV19	few	NA	TRBJ2-7
TGTGCCTGGAGTGAAGCCGGACTAGCCCTCAGCGGAGAGACCCAGTACTTC	CAWSEAGLALSGETQYF	TRBV30	NA	TRBD2	TRBJ2-5
TGCGCCAGCAGCCAAGTTTTCGGGACAGGGTACAATGAGCAGTTCTTC	CASSQVFGTGYNEQFF	TRBV4-1	few	TRBD1	TRBJ2-1
TGTGCCATCAGGGGGACGGAAAATCAGCCCCAGCATTTT	CAIRGTENQPQHF	TRBV10-3	NA	NA	TRBJ1-5
TGTGCCACCAGCAGAGATCTCAGCGGGAGCACAGATACGCAGTATTTT	CATSRDLSGSTDTQYF	TRBV15	NA	NA	TRBJ2-3
TGTGCCTGGAGTCCCGACAGGGGAGTACAGCCCCAGCATTTT	CAWSPDRGVQPQHF	TRBV30	NA	TRBD1	TRBJ1-5
TGCGCCAGCAGTTGGACAGATACGCAGTATTTT	CASSWTDTQYF	TRBV10-1	NA	NA	TRBJ2-3
TGTGCCTGGAGTCCTTGGACAGGGGCTAACTATGGCTACACCTTC	CAWSPWTGANYGYTF	TRBV30	NA	TRBD1	TRBJ1-2
TGTGCCAGCAGCTTAATCCAGGGATCTGTGTACTTC	CASSLIQGSVYF	TRBV11-2	NA	NA	TRBJ2-7
TGTGCCAGCAGCTTGTGGGCTGAAGAGACCCAGTACTTC	CASSLWAEETQYF	TRBV5-4	few	NA	TRBJ2-5
TGTGCCAGCAGACCAGAAGGGGGTGCCCATCAGCCCCAGCATTTT	CASRPEGGAHQPQHF	TRBV28	NA	NA	TRBJ1-5
TGTGCCAGCAGCGAACGGGGCGGTAGCGGGAGGGTCTTTCGCACAGATACGCAGTATTTT	CASSERGGSGRVFRTDTQYF	TRBV9	NA	TRBD2	TRBJ2-3
TGCAGCGTTAGGTGGGCGGGAGGGGGTAATGAGCAGTTCTTC	CSVRWAGGGNEQFF	TRBV29-1	NA	TRBD2	TRBJ2-1
TGTGCCAGTCGATTTATCCAACAGGGTGACTATGGCTACACCTTC	CASRFIQQGDYGYTF	TRBV19	NA	NA	TRBJ1-2
TGTGCCAGTAGTACCTATCAAACATTACAGGGACAGAGAGCTTTCTTT	CASSTYQTLQGQRAFF	TRBV19	many	TRBD1	TRBJ1-1